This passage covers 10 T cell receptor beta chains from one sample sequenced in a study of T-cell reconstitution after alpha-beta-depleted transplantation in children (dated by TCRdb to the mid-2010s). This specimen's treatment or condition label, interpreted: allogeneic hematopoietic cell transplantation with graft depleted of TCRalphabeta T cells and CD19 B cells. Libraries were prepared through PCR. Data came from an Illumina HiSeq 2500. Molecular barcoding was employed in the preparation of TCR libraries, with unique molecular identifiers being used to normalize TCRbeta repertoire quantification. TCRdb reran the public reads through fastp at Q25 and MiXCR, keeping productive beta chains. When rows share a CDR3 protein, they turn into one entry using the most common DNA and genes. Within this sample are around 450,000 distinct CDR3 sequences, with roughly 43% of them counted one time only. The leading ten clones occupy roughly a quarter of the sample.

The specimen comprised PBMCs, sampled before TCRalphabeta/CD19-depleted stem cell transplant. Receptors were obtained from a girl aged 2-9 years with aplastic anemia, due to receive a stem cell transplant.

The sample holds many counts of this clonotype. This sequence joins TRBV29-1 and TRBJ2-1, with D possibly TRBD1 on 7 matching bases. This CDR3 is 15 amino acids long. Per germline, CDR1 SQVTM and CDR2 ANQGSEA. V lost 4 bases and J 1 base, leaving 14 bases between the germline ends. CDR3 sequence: CSVGTGDSSYNEQFF. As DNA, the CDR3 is TGCAGCGTTGGTACGGGGGACAGTTCCTACAATGAGCAGTTCTTC.

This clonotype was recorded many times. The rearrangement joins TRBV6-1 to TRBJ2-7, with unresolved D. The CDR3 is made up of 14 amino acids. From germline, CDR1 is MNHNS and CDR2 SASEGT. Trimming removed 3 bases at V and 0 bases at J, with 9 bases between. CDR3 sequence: CASSESAPSYEQYF. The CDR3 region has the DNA TGTGCCAGCAGTGAGTCCGCACCCTCCTACGAGCAGTACTTC.

The CDR3 nucleotides read TGTGCCAGCAGCCCGGAGGCGGGTGAAGGAACTGAAGCTTTCTTT. Its translation is CASSPEAGEGTEAFF. The rearrangement links TRBV5-6 to TRBJ1-1; D is unclear. V was clipped by 4 bases and J by 5 bases, with 18 bases between them. The CDR3 has 15 residues. Germline-derived CDR1 and CDR2 are SGHDT and YYEEEE.

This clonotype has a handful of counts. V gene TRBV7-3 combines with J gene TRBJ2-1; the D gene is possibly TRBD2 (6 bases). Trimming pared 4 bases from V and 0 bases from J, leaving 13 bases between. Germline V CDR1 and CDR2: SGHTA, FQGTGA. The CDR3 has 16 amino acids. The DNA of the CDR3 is TGTGCCAGCAGCTCTAGCGCTGTGAGCTCCTACAATGAGCAGTTCTTC. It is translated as CASSSSAVSSYNEQFF.

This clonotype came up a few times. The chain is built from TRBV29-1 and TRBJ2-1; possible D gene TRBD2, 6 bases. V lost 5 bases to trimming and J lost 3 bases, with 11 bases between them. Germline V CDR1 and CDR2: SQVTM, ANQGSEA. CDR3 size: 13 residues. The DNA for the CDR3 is TGCAGCGTTCTAGCGAGATTCTACAATGAGCAGTTCTTC. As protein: CSVLARFYNEQFF.

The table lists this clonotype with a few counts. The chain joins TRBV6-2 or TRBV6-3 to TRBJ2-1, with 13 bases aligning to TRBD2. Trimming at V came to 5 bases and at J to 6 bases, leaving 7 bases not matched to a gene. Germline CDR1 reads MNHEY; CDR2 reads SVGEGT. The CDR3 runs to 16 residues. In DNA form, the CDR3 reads TGTGCCAGCAGTCGCAACGGACTAGCGGGAGTCAATGAGCAGTTCTTC. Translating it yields CASSRNGLAGVNEQFF.

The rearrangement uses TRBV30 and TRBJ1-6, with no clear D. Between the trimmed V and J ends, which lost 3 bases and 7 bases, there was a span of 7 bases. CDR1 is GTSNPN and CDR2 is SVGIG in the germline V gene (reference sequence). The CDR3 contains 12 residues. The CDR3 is CAWSGLNSPLHF. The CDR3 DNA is TGTGCCTGGAGCGGGTTGAATTCACCCCTCCACTTT.

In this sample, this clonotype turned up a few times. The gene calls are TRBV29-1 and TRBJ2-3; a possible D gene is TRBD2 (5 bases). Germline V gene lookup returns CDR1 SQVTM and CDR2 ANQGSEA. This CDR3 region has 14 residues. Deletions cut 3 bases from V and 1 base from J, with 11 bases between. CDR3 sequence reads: CSVDGGLRTDTQYF. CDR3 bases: TGCAGCGTTGACGGCGGACTTCGCACAGATACGCAGTATTTT.

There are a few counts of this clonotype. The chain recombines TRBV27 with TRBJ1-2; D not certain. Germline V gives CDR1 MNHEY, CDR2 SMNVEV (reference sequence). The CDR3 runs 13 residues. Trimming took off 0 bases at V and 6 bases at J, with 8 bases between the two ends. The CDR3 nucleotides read TGTGCCAGCAGTTTATCAGGGAGGCATGGCTACACCTTC. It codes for CASSLSGRHGYTF.

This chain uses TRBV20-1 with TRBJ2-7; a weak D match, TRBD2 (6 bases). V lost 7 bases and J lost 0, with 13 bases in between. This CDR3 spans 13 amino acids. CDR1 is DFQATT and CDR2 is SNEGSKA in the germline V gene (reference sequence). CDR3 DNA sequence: TGCAGTGGAGGAGACGGGAGCTCCTACGAGCAGTACTTC. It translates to CSGGDGSSYEQYF.